This T cell receptor (beta chain) came from a study of blood T cell repertoires in COVID-19. Study overall: The study drew acute and convalescent COVID-19 samples from the United States, Italy and Spain. T cells, B-cell-depleted T cells, or PBMCs supplied cDNA or gDNA.

This clone was seen a single time. Generated by immunoSEQ multiplex PCR, the TCRdb table keeps only in-frame clones and is missing some. This table holds tens of thousands of clones, 90% found once. Looked up from germline, CDR1 is KGHSH and CDR2 is LQKENI. The V and J ends lost 6 bases and 6 bases respectively, with 14 bases between them. The CDR3 loop spans 13 amino acids. The sequencing sample was made of peripheral blood. The clonotype originates from a woman in her thirties or forties with active COVID-19. The chain uses TRBV18 and TRBJ1-2, with a possible D match to TRBD1 (6 bases). The CDR3 spells CASSPGGANGYTF. CDR3 coding DNA: TGTGCCAGCTCGCCGGGGGGGGCGAATGGCTACACCTTC.